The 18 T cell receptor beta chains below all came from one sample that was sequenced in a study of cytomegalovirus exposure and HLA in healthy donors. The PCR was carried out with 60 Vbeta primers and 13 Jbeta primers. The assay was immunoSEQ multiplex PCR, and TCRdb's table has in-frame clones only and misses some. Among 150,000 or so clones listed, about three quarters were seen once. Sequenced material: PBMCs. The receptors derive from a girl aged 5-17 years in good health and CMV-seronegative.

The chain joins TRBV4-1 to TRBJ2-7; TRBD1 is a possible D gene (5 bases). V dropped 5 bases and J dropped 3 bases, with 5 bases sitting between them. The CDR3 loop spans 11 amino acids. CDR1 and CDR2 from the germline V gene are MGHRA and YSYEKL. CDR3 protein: CASSTGYEQYF. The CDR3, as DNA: TGCGCCAGCAGCACAGGCTACGAGCAGTACTTC.

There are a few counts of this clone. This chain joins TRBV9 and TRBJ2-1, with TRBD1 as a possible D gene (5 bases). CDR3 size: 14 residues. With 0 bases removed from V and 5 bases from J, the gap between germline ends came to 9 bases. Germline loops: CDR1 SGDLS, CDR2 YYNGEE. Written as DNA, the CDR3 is TGTGCCAGCAGCGTAGGAGACAGCGACAATGAGCAGTTCTTC. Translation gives CASSVGDSDNEQFF.

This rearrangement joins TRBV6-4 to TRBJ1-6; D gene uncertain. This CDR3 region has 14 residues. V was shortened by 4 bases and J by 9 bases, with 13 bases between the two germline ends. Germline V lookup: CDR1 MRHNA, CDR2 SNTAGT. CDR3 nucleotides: TGTGCCAGCAGTGGTGAAAATACGGGTTCACCCCTCCACTTT. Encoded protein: CASSGENTGSPLHF.

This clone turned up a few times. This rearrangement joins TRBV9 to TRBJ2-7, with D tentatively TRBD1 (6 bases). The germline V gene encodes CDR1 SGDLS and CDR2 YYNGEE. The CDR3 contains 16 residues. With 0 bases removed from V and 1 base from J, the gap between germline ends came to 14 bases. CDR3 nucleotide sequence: TGTGCCAGCAGCGTAGAAGGGGGACCGCCTTCCTACGAGCAGTACTTC. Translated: CASSVEGGPPSYEQYF.

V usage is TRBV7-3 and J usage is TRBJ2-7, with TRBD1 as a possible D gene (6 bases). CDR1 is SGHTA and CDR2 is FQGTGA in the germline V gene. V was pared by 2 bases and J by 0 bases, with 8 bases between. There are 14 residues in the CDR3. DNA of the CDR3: TGTGCCAGCAGCTTATCGGACAGCTCCTACGAGCAGTACTTC. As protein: CASSLSDSSYEQYF.

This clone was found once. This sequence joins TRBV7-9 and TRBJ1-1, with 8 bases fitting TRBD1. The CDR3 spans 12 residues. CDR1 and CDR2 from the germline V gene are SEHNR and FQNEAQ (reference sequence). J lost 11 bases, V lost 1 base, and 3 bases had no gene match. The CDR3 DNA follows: TGTGCCAGCAGCTTAGGACAGGGGTATGCTTTCTTT. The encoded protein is CASSLGQGYAFF.

The CDR3, as DNA: TGTGCCAGCAGTTTACAGGGATATAGCAATCAGCCCCAGCATTTT. It is translated as CASSLQGYSNQPQHF. The V gene is TRBV27, the J gene TRBJ1-5; D perhaps matches TRBD1 (5 bases). The V end lost 2 bases, the J end lost 0 bases, and 8 bases lay between the germline ends. The germline V gene has CDR1 MNHEY and CDR2 SMNVEV (reference sequence). The CDR3 contains 15 residues.

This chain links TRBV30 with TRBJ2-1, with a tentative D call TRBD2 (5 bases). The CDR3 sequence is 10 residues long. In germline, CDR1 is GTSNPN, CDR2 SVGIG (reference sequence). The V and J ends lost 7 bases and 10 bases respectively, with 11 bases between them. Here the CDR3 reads CASFPGEQFF. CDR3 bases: TGTGCCTCGTTCCCGGGGGAGCAGTTCTTC. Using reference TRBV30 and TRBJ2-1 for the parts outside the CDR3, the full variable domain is SQTIHQWPATLVQPVGSPLSLECTVEGTSNPNLYWYRQAAGRGLQLLFYSVGIGQISSEVPQNLSASRPQDRQFILSSKKLLLSDSGFYLCASFPGEQFFGPGTRLTVL.

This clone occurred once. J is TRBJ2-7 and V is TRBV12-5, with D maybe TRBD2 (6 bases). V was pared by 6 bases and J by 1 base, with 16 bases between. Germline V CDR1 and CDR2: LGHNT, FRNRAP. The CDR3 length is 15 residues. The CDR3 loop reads CASGDAWGVSYEQYF. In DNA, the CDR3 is TGTGCTAGTGGGGACGCCTGGGGGGTTTCCTACGAGCAGTACTTC.

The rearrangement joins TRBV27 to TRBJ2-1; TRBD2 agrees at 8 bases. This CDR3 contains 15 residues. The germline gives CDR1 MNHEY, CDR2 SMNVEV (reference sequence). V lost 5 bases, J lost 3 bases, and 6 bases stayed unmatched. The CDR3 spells CASSQGRGDYNEQFF. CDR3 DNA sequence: TGTGCCAGCAGTCAGGGGCGGGGGGACTACAATGAGCAGTTCTTC.

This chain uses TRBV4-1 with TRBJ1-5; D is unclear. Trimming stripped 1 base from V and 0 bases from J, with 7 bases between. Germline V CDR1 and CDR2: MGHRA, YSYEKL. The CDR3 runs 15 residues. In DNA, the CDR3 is TGCGCCAGCAGCCAAGCTAGAGGTAGCAATCAGCCCCAGCATTTT. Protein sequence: CASSQARGSNQPQHF.

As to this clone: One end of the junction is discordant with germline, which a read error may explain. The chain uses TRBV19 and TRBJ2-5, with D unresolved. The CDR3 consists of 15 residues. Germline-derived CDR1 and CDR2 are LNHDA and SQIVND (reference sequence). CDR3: CASREHSLYQETQYF. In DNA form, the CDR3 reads TGTGCTAGTAGAGAACATTCCCTTTACCAAGAGACCCAGTACTTC. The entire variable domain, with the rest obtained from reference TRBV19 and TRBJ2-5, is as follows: DGGITQSPKYLFRKEGQNVTLSCEQNLNHDAMYWYRQDPGQGLRLIYYSQIVNDFQKGDIAEGYSVSREKKESFPLTVTSAQKNPTAFYLCASREHSLYQETQYFGPGTRLLVL.

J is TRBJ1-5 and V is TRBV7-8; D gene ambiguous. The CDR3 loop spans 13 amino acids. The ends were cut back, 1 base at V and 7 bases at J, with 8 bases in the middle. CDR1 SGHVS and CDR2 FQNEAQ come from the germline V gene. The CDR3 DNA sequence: TGTGCCAGCAGCTTAGAGGAGTTACAGCCCCAGCATTTT. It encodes CASSLEELQPQHF.

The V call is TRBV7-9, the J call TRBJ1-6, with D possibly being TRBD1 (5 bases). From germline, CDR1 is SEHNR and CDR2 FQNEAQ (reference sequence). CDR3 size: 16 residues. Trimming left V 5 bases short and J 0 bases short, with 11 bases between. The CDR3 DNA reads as TGTGCCAGCAGCGCTAGACAGAGCTCCTATAATTCACCCCTCCACTTT. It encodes CASSARQSSYNSPLHF. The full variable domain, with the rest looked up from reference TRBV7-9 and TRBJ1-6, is DTGVSQNPRHKITKRGQNVTFRCDPISEHNRLYWYRQTLGQGPEFLTYFQNEAQLEKSRLLSDRFSAERPKGSFSTLEIQRTEQGDSAMYLCASSARQSSYNSPLHFGNGTRLTVT.

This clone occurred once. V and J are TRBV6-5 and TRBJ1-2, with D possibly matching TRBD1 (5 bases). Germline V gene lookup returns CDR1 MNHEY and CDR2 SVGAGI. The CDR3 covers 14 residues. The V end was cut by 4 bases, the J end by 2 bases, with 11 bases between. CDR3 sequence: CASSSQTVNYGYTF. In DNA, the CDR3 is TGTGCCAGCAGTTCCCAGACAGTCAACTATGGCTACACCTTC.

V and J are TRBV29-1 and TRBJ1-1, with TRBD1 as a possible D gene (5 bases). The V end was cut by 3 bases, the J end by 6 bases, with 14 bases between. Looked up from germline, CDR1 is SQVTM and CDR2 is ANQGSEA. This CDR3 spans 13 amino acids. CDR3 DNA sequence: TGCAGCGTTGATGTTGGGCAGGGTCCTGAAGCTTTCTTT. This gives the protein CSVDVGQGPEAFF.

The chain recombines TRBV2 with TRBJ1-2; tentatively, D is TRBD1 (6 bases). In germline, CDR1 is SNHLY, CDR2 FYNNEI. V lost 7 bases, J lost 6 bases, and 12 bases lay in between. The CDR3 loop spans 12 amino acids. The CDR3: CASKRGGNGYTF. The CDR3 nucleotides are TGTGCCAGCAAGAGGGGGGGCAATGGCTACACCTTC.

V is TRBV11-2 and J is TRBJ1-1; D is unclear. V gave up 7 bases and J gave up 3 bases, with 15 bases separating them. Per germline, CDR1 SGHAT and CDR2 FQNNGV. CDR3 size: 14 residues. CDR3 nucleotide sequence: TGTGCCAGCACCTACGGGGTTTATGACACTGAAGCTTTCTTT. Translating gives CASTYGVYDTEAFF.